The entry that follows covers one TCR beta chain sequence. Which antigen it targets is not known. Base qualities were left out, and no much larger clone turns up one base away. Trimming leaves V shorter by 4 bases and J shorter by 4 bases, with the junction holding 6 bases beyond the gene matches. Taken from the germline V gene (reference sequence), the CDR1 and CDR2 loops are LNHNV and YYDKDF. The CDR3 has 17 amino acids, counting the end cysteine and phenylalanine. Only the CDR3 DNA stays, 51 bases, in frame from base 1. Ophthalmopathy patients had moderately to severely active disease, Clinical Activity Score of at least 3, NOSPECS grade of at least 4, and duration under 3 months. Any patient with an uncontrolled infection, another autoimmune disease, pregnancy or lactation was excluded. Diagnoses were established on the basis of clinical symptoms, serum thyroxine and TRAb, thyroid ultrasound, and orbital computed tomography. PBMCs were isolated from about 10 ml of fresh peripheral blood by Ficoll-Paque density gradient centrifugation. Total RNA was extracted using Trizol reagent, and RNA quality was assessed on an Agilent 2100 Bioanalyzer.

TCR beta CDR3 regions were amplified from RNA transcripts. For the first round of RT-PCR on the TCR CDR3, the HTBI primer set was used together with the Qiagen OneStep RT-PCR kit. Libraries were constructed in a second round of multiplex PCR, after which size selection and purification were performed. Libraries were sequenced paired-end with 100 bp reads on an Illumina HiSeq2000. The authors' pipeline ran thus. Raw data were processed with SOAPnuke, discarding reads with adapters, uncalled bases, mean Phred below 15, or no exact constant-primer or identifier match. High-quality paired reads were merged with COPE v1.2.5, and unique nucleotide sequences were defined as clonotypes. MiTCR v1.1 was used to align the clonotypes against IMGT TRBV, TRBD and TRBJ reference segments. Analysis was restricted to V-J combinations with a frequency above 0.0001, which covered 99% to 99.2% of repertoires. A TCS score was defined as the ratio between F50 (clonal expansion) and ExV (chaos), using BLOSUM62-based TCRdist between CDR3 peptides within each V-J. Welch's t-statistics and random forest reduced several hundred V-J features to about 12, which were used in a naive Bayes classifier (R e1071). In-frame beta chains were kept once TCRdb had trimmed the public reads at Q25 with fastp and called clones with MiXCR. Rows merge per CDR3 protein into single entries with the most common DNA and genes. TCRdb, not the original authors, processed these V and J calls. This sample lists hundreds of thousands of distinct CDR3 sequences; just under 20% were detected once. The ten largest clonotypes hold about 45% of the sample.

The data are from a study of T cells in Graves' hyperthyroidism and ophthalmopathy (dated by TCRdb to between 2018 and 2021). About the study as a whole: Peripheral blood samples were taken at initial diagnosis, before any treatment was given. TCR V-J signatures able to tell the groups apart were searched for in a discovery cohort of 90 to 100 patients, of whom about 40 had Graves' ophthalmopathy and about 60 had stable Graves' hyperthyroidism. Whether ophthalmopathy could be predicted prospectively was tested in an independent validation cohort made up of about 18 hyperthyroidism patients plus 17 patients who later progressed to ophthalmopathy. The 90 to 100 discovery patients were randomly split 7:3 into training and test sets. In more than five Graves' hyperthyroidism patients, the study also compared T-cell repertoires from thyroid tissue with T-cell repertoires from blood. Following sampling, methimazole starting at 30 mg daily was given to hyperthyroidism patients, and high-dose intravenous methylprednisolone was given to ophthalmopathy patients. The paper describes TCR Vbeta CDR3 sequencing of 140 or so peripheral blood samples, made up of 40 to 45 ophthalmopathy patients, 70 to 75 hyperthyroidism patients and around 17 progressor patients. Summary of the overall study and its limitations: Sample size was not statistically predetermined, and investigators were not blinded to group allocation. Ophthalmopathy was separated from stable hyperthyroidism by a 13 V-J signature model, with 85% to 90% sensitivity and about 84% specificity obtained in cross-validation and 80%/75% obtained in testing. In validation, the model predicted progression to ophthalmopathy a median of about 6 months before onset, with roughly 68% sensitivity and roughly 72% specificity. Most expanded thyroid clonotypes (frequency above 0.001) were also detected in blood, suggesting blood repertoires may reflect thyroid immune responses.

The TCR sequence derives from a man aged 40-49 years with Graves' ophthalmopathy. This chain is built from TRBV15 and TRBJ2-2, with 13 bases matching TRBD2. The sequenced material came from blood. The sequenced DNA is TGTGCCACCAGCACCCGAAGACTAGCGGGGGGCACCGGGGAGCTGTTTTTT. The resulting protein is CATSTRRLAGGTGELFF.